Listed below are T cell receptor beta chains from one sample, sequenced in a study of blood T cell repertoires in COVID-19. Only in-frame clones appear in the TCRdb table, and some are missing; sequencing was by immunoSEQ multiplex PCR. The table includes just over 350,000 clones, approximately 86% detected once. Input material: peripheral blood. Receptors originate from a woman aged 55-69 years with COVID-19, enrolled during active disease. Each CDR3 is given with its conserved first and last residue. The D gene is left open where the match is weak.

CDR3 | length | V | D
CASRRTSGDTGELFF | 15 | TRBV19 | TRBD2
CASSLSGGNTGELFF | 15 | TRBV27 | .
CASSPSGLLGETQYF | 15 | TRBV7-2 | .
CASSFGQGSAYNEQFF | 16 | TRBV5-8 | TRBD1
CASSRTSGTGGYNEQFF | 17 | TRBV5-1 | TRBD1
CASGLSPLAGGPNEQFF | 17 | TRBV12-5 | TRBD2
CASSNAGGWGTDTQYF | 16 | TRBV21-1 | .
CASSIPQDRVQGYTF | 15 | TRBV19 | TRBD1
CASSPSGGYYNEQFF | 15 | TRBV13 | TRBD2
CASSNRDTYASTDTQYF | 17 | TRBV5-8 | .
CASSTSRGGYTEAFF | 15 | TRBV2 | .
CASSDSSGGTDTQYF | 15 | TRBV6-4 | .
CASSLGWRAGQGATGELFF | 19 | TRBV7-9 | TRBD1
CASSHGGNTGELFF | 14 | TRBV12-1 | .
CASSLRTGQNYGYTF | 15 | TRBV5-4 | TRBD1
CSASRSGYYEQYF | 13 | TRBV20-1 | .
CAWGRQAQETQYF | 13 | TRBV30 | .
CASSQGLAGPIVQYF | 15 | TRBV14 | TRBD2
CAISESSGGTYEQYF | 15 | TRBV10-3 | TRBD2
CASSLAAEEDTQYF | 14 | TRBV7-3 | .
CASTGTLAGGLEQFF | 15 | TRBV11-3 | TRBD2
CASSATGGAYNEQFF | 15 | TRBV7-3 | TRBD1
CAWSLTGNYGYTF | 13 | TRBV30 | .
CASSFGSSGAKTQYF | 15 | TRBV7-9 | .
CAWTRGGTDGYTF | 13 | TRBV30 | .
CATSDSNIGTSEYNEQFF | 18 | TRBV24-1 | TRBD2
CASSQDLGTREEQYF | 15 | TRBV4-2 | .
CASSPQGGNGYTF | 13 | TRBV5-1 | .
CASSQAGTVNYGYTF | 15 | TRBV4-2 | TRBD1
CASSLDSYGYTF | 12 | TRBV7-3 | .
CASSQDPFGGAGGYTF | 16 | TRBV4-1 | .
CASSPGQGADGYTF | 14 | TRBV18 | TRBD1
CASRKDSNYNSPLHF | 15 | TRBV6-5 | .
CASSHPGRGKGNTIYF | 16 | TRBV5-1 | .
CASRRTQGGNTEAFF | 15 | TRBV6-5 | .
CAISRTGENQYF | 12 | TRBV10-3 | TRBD1
CASSFLLVRGTEAFF | 15 | TRBV13 | .